These 2 T cell receptor beta chains were all obtained from the same sample, sequenced in a study of CD8 T cells in Susac syndrome. RNA, at about 0.45 to 1 ug, was reverse transcribed with random hexamers. TCRdb processed the immunoSEQ multiplex PCR reads anew with MiXCR; each CDR3 protein has one entry. The sample yields approximately 190,000 distinct CDR3 sequences, approximately 94% seen once. Specimen: CD4+ T cells from PBMCs. The receptors were gathered from a human donor with Susac syndrome.

The rearrangement links TRBV19 to TRBJ2-2; 10 bases are a match to TRBD2. The CDR3 spans 17 residues. Losses at the gene ends were 3 bases for V and 3 bases for J; bases not matched to a gene: 7. Germline-derived CDR1 and CDR2 are LNHDA and SQIVND (reference sequence). CDR3 region: CASSIGLAVLDTGELFF. The CDR3 nucleotides read TGTGCCAGTAGTATCGGACTAGCGGTTCTAGACACCGGGGAGCTGTTTTTT.

V and J are TRBV30 and TRBJ2-1; 8 bases line up with TRBD2. The germline gives CDR1 GTSNPN, CDR2 SVGIG (reference sequence). V lost 5 bases to trimming and J lost 7 bases; unmatched junction nucleotides: 10. The CDR3 is made up of 14 amino acids. CDR3 sequence reads: CAWRSGLGINEQFF. In DNA form, the CDR3 reads TGTGCCTGGCGGTCGGGACTAGGGATTAATGAGCAGTTCTTC.